This TCR beta chain is from a study of blood T cell repertoires in COVID-19. Turning to the study itself: Sample material is recorded as cDNA or gDNA derived from T cells, B-cell-depleted T cells, or PBMCs.

The protocol was immunoSEQ multiplex PCR, while the TCRdb copy is restricted to in-frame clones and leaves out a portion. The sample lists 250,000 to 300,000 clones, around 83% occurring once. V trimming: 1 base; J trimming: 1 base; junction bases outside the gene matches: 8. The CDR3 covers 17 residues. The germline CDR1 and CDR2 sequences are KGHSH and LQKENI. Shortly before study entry, within 2 weeks, exposed participants had met a COVID-19 case. The source material was PBMCs or T cells enriched from blood (not recorded which). The TCR was taken from a man aged 35-49 years who had been exposed to COVID-19. This chain uses TRBV18 with TRBJ2-5, with 8 bases that match TRBD2. In DNA, the CDR3 is TGTGCCAGCTCACCACTTGCGGGAGGCGCCCGCCAAGAGACCCAGTACTTC. It yields the protein CASSPLAGGARQETQYF.